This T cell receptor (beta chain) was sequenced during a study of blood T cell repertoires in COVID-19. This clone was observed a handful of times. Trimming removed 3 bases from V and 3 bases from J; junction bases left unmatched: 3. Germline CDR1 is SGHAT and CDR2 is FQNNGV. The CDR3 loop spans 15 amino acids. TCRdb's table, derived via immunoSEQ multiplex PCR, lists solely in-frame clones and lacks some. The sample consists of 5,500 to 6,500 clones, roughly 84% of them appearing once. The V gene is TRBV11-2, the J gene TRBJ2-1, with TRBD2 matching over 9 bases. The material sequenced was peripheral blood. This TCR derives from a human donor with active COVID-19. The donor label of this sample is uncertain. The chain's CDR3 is CASSFLAGNYNEQFF. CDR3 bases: TGTGCCAGCAGCTTCCTAGCGGGGAACTACAATGAGCAGTTCTTC.